This TCR beta chain stems from a study of spatial heterogeneity in lung cancer. A distinct unique molecular identifier was carried by each TCR cDNA molecule. TCRdb used MiXCR to reprocess the 5' RACE reads, holding one entry per CDR3 protein. The sample shows roughly 11,000 distinct CDR3 sequences, about a sixth of them seen only once. Germline CDR1 SNHLY, CDR2 FYNNEI. The CDR3 runs to 13 residues. V dropped 8 bases and J dropped 7; count of bases not matched to a gene: 10. Described time point: sample taken at primary tumor resection. Unsorted whole RNA samples from tumor, nontumor lung or frozen PBMC were sequenced.

The sequences come from PBMCs, collected at surgery. The V gene is TRBV2, the J gene TRBJ2-7, with 8 bases aligning to TRBD2. This receptor was obtained from a male donor with early-stage non-small cell lung cancer. Here the CDR3 reads CASLYERGREQYF. The CDR3 nucleotides are TGTGCCAGCTTGTATGAGCGGGGGAGGGAGCAGTACTTC.